This T cell receptor beta chain was captured in a study of PD-1 blockade in classical Hodgkin lymphoma. Worth noting for this clone: Its antigen is currently unknown.

Using immunoSEQ multiplex PCR, the repertoire was profiled, and TCRdb retains in-frame clones only, with some absent. This table has 40,000 to 50,000 clones, around 80% appearing once. The CDR3 is 15 amino acids. With V trimmed by 4 bases and J by 0 bases, 5 bases remained unmatched. Per germline, CDR1 SGHRS and CDR2 YFSETQ. General study points: Nothing has yet pinned down what causes the repertoire differences, possibly disease activity or prior therapy. Diminished baseline TCR diversity has been reported in newly diagnosed patients relative to healthy donors.

After autologous stem cell transplantation all patients relapsed, and prior brentuximab vedotin exposure differed between cohorts. This chain connects TRBV5-1 to TRBJ2-7; 9 positions agree with TRBD1. This TCR was recovered from a human donor with classical Hodgkin lymphoma. Specimen: peripheral blood mononuclear cells (PBMCs), collected at baseline. CDR3 sequence: CASSRTGVSSYEQYF. The CDR3 DNA reads as TGCGCCAGCAGCCGGACAGGGGTGAGCTCCTACGAGCAGTACTTC.